Below are 30 T cell receptor beta chains sequenced from a single sample in a study of shared clonotypes between healthy human individuals. Naive-designated CD8 cells lacked CD45RO, were positively enriched for CCR7, and omitted terminally differentiated effector memory CD45RA+ cells. TCRdb keeps only in-frame clones here, not all; method: immunoSEQ multiplex PCR. The data hold about 2.1 million clones, with approximately 92% observed a single time. Sequences were obtained from naive CD8+ T cells from PBMCs. The receptors were gathered from a man aged 18 to 35 in good health. Some clones in this sample may be carry-over from other donors' samples.

V is TRBV30 and J is TRBJ2-3; D unclear. The CDR3 loop spans 13 amino acids. The V gene lost 2 bases and the J gene lost 0 bases, with 6 bases spanning the gap. Germline assignment: CDR1 GTSNPN and CDR2 SVGIG (reference sequence). CDR3 coding DNA: TGTGCCTGGAGTTCCGATAGCACAGATACGCAGTATTTT. Its translation is CAWSSDSTDTQYF.

This rearrangement joins TRBV10-3 to TRBJ1-1; 7 bases agree with TRBD1. The length of the CDR3 is 13 residues. Trimming took 7 bases from V and 1 from J; bases not matched to a gene: 3. In germline, CDR1 is ENHRY, CDR2 SYGVKD. The CDR3 nucleotides are TGTGCCATCACCCAGGGGGAGAACACTGAAGCTTTCTTT. Encoded protein: CAITQGENTEAFF.

With respect to this clone: At the DNA level, this CDR3 is encoded by other sequences in the same sample as well. The V call is TRBV9, the J call TRBJ1-1; tentative D call: TRBD1 (5 bases). CDR1 and CDR2 from the germline V gene are SGDLS and YYNGEE. CDR3 size: 14 residues. V dropped 0 bases and J dropped 4 bases, with 10 bases sitting between them. The CDR3 loop is CASSVGQGGTEAFF. DNA of the CDR3: TGTGCCAGCAGCGTAGGGCAGGGCGGCACTGAAGCTTTCTTT.

This chain uses TRBV4-1 with TRBJ1-2, with D possibly matching TRBD1 (6 bases). Germline assignment: CDR1 MGHRA and CDR2 YSYEKL. The CDR3 contains 15 residues. Trimming took off 3 bases at V and 4 bases at J, with 15 bases between the two ends. The CDR3 sequence is CASSQDDRSSYGYTF. The CDR3, as DNA: TGCGCCAGCAGCCAGGACGACAGGAGCTCCTATGGCTACACCTTC.

The chain is built from TRBV6-5 and TRBJ1-1; D call uncertain. Germline CDR1 reads MNHEY; CDR2 reads SVGAGI. Trimming took 0 bases from V and 1 from J, leaving 12 bases between them. The length of the CDR3 is 16 residues. The CDR3 loop is CASSYSTSAENTEAFF. For the CDR3, the DNA is TGTGCCAGCAGTTACTCGACATCTGCAGAGAACACTGAAGCTTTCTTT.

The chain couples TRBV27 to TRBJ2-3, with 9 bases lining up with TRBD2. The V gene end was trimmed by 5 bases and the J gene end by 0 bases; junction bases not matched to a gene: 3. The germline CDR1 and CDR2 sequences are MNHEY and SMNVEV (reference sequence). The CDR3 spans 15 residues. The CDR3 region is CASSPSGRSTDTQYF. CDR3 DNA: TGTGCCAGCAGTCCCAGCGGGAGGAGCACAGATACGCAGTATTTT.

The V call is TRBV7-2, the J call TRBJ2-7; D unresolved. V gave up 4 bases and J gave up 2 bases, with 18 bases separating them. Germline CDR1 SGHTA, CDR2 FQGNSA. The CDR3 is 16 amino acids. The CDR3 DNA follows: TGTGCCAGCAGCTCGGTACTCAGGACGGACGCCTACGAGCAGTACTTC. It codes for CASSSVLRTDAYEQYF.

The chain has TRBV10-1 and TRBJ2-5; D not certain. The CDR3 consists of 14 residues. V shed 3 bases and J shed 1 base, with 9 bases lying between them. Germline V lookup: CDR1 WNHNN, CDR2 SYGVQD (reference sequence). CDR3 protein: CASSDETPQETQYF. The CDR3 nucleotides read TGCGCCAGCAGTGATGAGACCCCCCAAGAGACCCAGTACTTC.

As concerns this clone: Other DNA sequences from this sample encode an identical CDR3 as well. The chain uses TRBV7-9 and TRBJ2-7; 10 bases agree with TRBD2. The CDR3 has 15 residues. Germline-derived CDR1 and CDR2 are SEHNR and FQNEAQ (reference sequence). The V and J ends lost 5 bases and 4 bases, in that order; junction bases with no gene match: 8. CDR3 sequence (DNA): TGTGCCAGCAGCCTTGGCCTAGCGGGAGCTTACGAGCAGTACTTC. It translates to CASSLGLAGAYEQYF.

This chain connects TRBV10-3 to TRBJ2-1; TRBD2 matches 10 bases. There are 18 residues in the CDR3. Germline trimming cut 4 bases from V and 5 bases from J; bases unmatched to any gene: 14. The germline gives CDR1 ENHRY, CDR2 SYGVKD. In DNA, the CDR3 is TGTGCCATCAGTGTGCTACCAGAGCGGGAGGGTCCCGACAATGAGCAGTTCTTC. Protein product: CAISVLPEREGPDNEQFF.

This clone was found once. This chain joins TRBV29-1 and TRBJ1-1, with TRBD1 matching over 8 bases. The CDR3 is 14 residues long. Germline CDR1 SQVTM, CDR2 ANQGSEA. Trimming took 4 bases from V and 4 from J; bases not matched to a gene: 8. CDR3 DNA sequence: TGCAGCGTTGCCCTGCCAGGGGGCGGCACTGAAGCTTTCTTT. It codes for CSVALPGGGTEAFF.

V usage is TRBV9 and J usage is TRBJ2-3; the match to TRBD1 covers 8 bases. Germline CDR1 SGDLS, CDR2 YYNGEE. The CDR3 extends over 15 amino acids. V trimming: 4 bases; J trimming: 4 bases; junction bases outside the gene matches: 8. The CDR3 DNA is TGTGCCAGCAGCCCCGGGGACAGGAGGGCAGATACGCAGTATTTT. The encoded protein is CASSPGDRRADTQYF.

The V gene is TRBV6-1, the J gene TRBJ2-2; D gene ambiguous. CDR1 is MNHNS and CDR2 is SASEGT in the germline V gene. The CDR3 is 13 amino acids. V lost 6 bases and J lost 5, with 10 bases in between. Written as DNA, the CDR3 is TGTGCCAGCAGCCCGGCTGGAACCGGGGAGCTGTTTTTT. As protein: CASSPAGTGELFF.

The V gene is TRBV5-6, the J gene TRBJ2-3; the match to TRBD1 covers 8 bases. Germline V gives CDR1 SGHDT, CDR2 YYEEEE. The CDR3 covers 13 residues. The ends lost 0 bases at V and 6 bases at J; junction bases unmatched: 0. The CDR3 is CASSLGTGDTQYF. Here the CDR3 DNA reads TGTGCCAGCAGCTTGGGGACAGGGGATACGCAGTATTTT.

Here the CDR3 DNA reads TGTGCCAGCAGTTCCGGACAGGGCCACGGGAGCAATCAGCCCCAGCATTTT. Protein product: CASSSGQGHGSNQPQHF. The V and J genes are TRBV7-8 and TRBJ1-5, with 8 bases matching TRBD1. The V gene end was trimmed by 6 bases and the J gene end by 1 base; junction bases not matched to a gene: 11. The CDR3 is made up of 17 amino acids. The germline CDR1 and CDR2 sequences are SGHVS and FQNEAQ.

Details on this clone: This sample also contains other DNA sequences that code for the same CDR3. The rearrangement links TRBV9 to TRBJ2-3; weak D call: TRBD2 (5 bases). Trimming stripped 0 bases from V and 5 bases from J, with 7 bases between. The length of the CDR3 is 13 residues. The germline CDR1 and CDR2 sequences are SGDLS and YYNGEE. The CDR3 sequence: CASSVGGGDTQYF. DNA of the CDR3: TGTGCCAGCAGCGTAGGAGGAGGAGATACGCAGTATTTT.

In this sample, this clone turned up once. This chain connects TRBV13 to TRBJ2-2; 11 bases line up with TRBD2. This CDR3 has 20 residues. Germline V gene sequence: CDR1 PRHDT, CDR2 FYEKMQ (reference sequence). J gave up 2 bases and V 0 bases, and 11 bases lay outside the gene matches. This CDR3 reads CASSLGSPGLAEINTGELFF. For the CDR3, the DNA is TGTGCCAGCAGCTTAGGTTCTCCGGGACTAGCGGAAATAAACACCGGGGAGCTGTTTTTT. The variable domain in full, completed from reference TRBV13 and TRBJ2-2, reads AAGVIQSPRHLIKEKRETATLKCYPIPRHDTVYWYQQGPGQDPQFLISFYEKMQSDKGSIPDRFSAQQFSDYHSELNMSSLELGDSALYFCASSLGSPGLAEINTGELFFGEGSRLTVL.

CDR3 coding DNA: TGTGCCAGCAGTGTACCGGGCAACCAAGCTTTCTTT. Its protein product is CASSVPGNQAFF. V gene TRBV28 combines with J gene TRBJ1-1, with D unresolved. With 5 bases removed from V and 9 bases from J, the gap between germline ends came to 13 bases. The CDR3 spans 12 residues. The germline V gene has CDR1 MDHEN and CDR2 SYDVKM.

This rearrangement joins TRBV9 to TRBJ2-4; 7 bases are a match to TRBD2. The junction had 6 bases not matched to a gene; V was cut back by 0 bases and J by 6 bases. The CDR3 has 15 residues. In germline, CDR1 is SGDLS, CDR2 YYNGEE. CDR3 DNA: TGTGCCAGCAGCGTAGAGGGAGGGCCGGTAAACATTCAGTACTTC. Translating gives CASSVEGGPVNIQYF.

This chain links TRBV5-1 with TRBJ1-4; weak D call: TRBD1 (5 bases). This CDR3 comprises 15 residues. The V and J ends lost 0 bases and 6 bases respectively, with 12 bases between them. The V gene's germline CDR1 is SGHRS and CDR2 YFSETQ. CDR3 DNA: TGCGCCAGCAGCTTGGACCGGGGCCCGTATGAAAAACTGTTTTTT. This codes for CASSLDRGPYEKLFF.

The V gene is TRBV23-1, the J gene TRBJ1-2, with D unclear. Being an ORF, TRBV23-1 has a function that is uncertain. The CDR3 has 11 residues. V was pared by 4 bases and J by 9 bases, with 9 bases between. CDR3 amino acids: CASSPPDCYTF. CDR3 nucleotide sequence: TGCGCCAGCAGTCCCCCCGACTGCTACACCTTC.

The chain combines TRBV27 with TRBJ1-2; D may be TRBD1 (5 bases). Trimming took 7 bases from V and 3 from J, leaving 21 bases between them. CDR3 size: 16 residues. Germline V gene lookup returns CDR1 MNHEY and CDR2 SMNVEV (reference sequence). CDR3 nucleotides: TGTGCCAGCAACCCCAACGGGGCCCTATTTTACTATGGCTACACCTTC. Translating gives CASNPNGALFYYGYTF.

The V and J genes are TRBV7-9 and TRBJ2-1; possibly TRBD2 for D (7 bases). This CDR3 contains 18 residues. V lost 4 bases and J lost 0, with 19 bases in between. Germline lookup yields CDR1 SEHNR and CDR2 FQNEAQ (reference sequence). The CDR3 protein is CASSSPAGASGSYNEQFF. The CDR3, as DNA: TGTGCCAGCAGCTCCCCGGCGGGGGCTAGCGGCTCCTACAATGAGCAGTTCTTC. Complete variable domain (other parts from reference TRBV7-9 and TRBJ2-1): DTGVSQNPRHKITKRGQNVTFRCDPISEHNRLYWYRQTLGQGPEFLTYFQNEAQLEKSRLLSDRFSAERPKGSFSTLEIQRTEQGDSAMYLCASSSPAGASGSYNEQFFGPGTRLTVL.

The chain links TRBV2 to TRBJ2-1, with TRBD2 as a possible D gene (5 bases). This CDR3 is built from 14 residues. CDR1 is SNHLY, CDR2 FYNNEI, per germline. V was cut by 3 bases and J by 4 bases, with 10 bases left in between. The CDR3 DNA reads as TGTGCCAGCAGTGAGACGGGGAGATACAATGAGCAGTTCTTC. As protein: CASSETGRYNEQFF.

Concerning this clone: Different DNA sequences within this sample yield the same CDR3. The V call is TRBV4-1, the J call TRBJ2-7, with 7 bases identical to TRBD2. Germline trimming cut 2 bases from V and 1 base from J; bases unmatched to any gene: 2. From germline, CDR1 is MGHRA and CDR2 YSYEKL. CDR3 length equals 14 residues. The CDR3 DNA sequence: TGCGCCAGCAGCCAACCGGGACTATCCTACGAGCAGTACTTC. Translation gives CASSQPGLSYEQYF.

The chain joins TRBV7-9 to TRBJ1-1, with D uncertain. The CDR3 is 14 residues long. Trimming left V 0 bases short and J 0 bases short, with 5 bases between. Looked up from germline, CDR1 is SEHNR and CDR2 is FQNEAQ (reference sequence). The CDR3 region is CASSLADMNTEAFF. Written as DNA, the CDR3 is TGTGCCAGCAGCTTAGCAGACATGAACACTGAAGCTTTCTTT. The full variable domain, in which reference TRBV7-9 and TRBJ1-1 provide the parts outside the CDR3, is DTGVSQNPRHKITKRGQNVTFRCDPISEHNRLYWYRQTLGQGPEFLTYFQNEAQLEKSRLLSDRFSAERPKGSFSTLEIQRTEQGDSAMYLCASSLADMNTEAFFGQGTRLTVV.

Remarks on this clone: Other nucleotide sequences from this sample produce the same CDR3. The J gene is TRBJ2-5, the V gene TRBV4-3, with 8 bases aligning to TRBD1. CDR1 LGHNA and CDR2 YSLEER come from the germline V gene. The trim removed 1 base at V and 4 bases at J, leaving 5 bases unmatched. This CDR3 comprises 15 residues. CDR3 sequence (DNA): TGCGCCAGCAGCCAAGGGACAGGGCCCCTAGAGACCCAGTACTTC. Its translation: CASSQGTGPLETQYF.

V and J are TRBV5-6 and TRBJ2-7, with TRBD1 as a possible D gene (5 bases). The germline CDR1 and CDR2 sequences are SGHDT and YYEEEE. The CDR3 consists of 13 residues. Trimming removed 3 bases at V and 3 bases at J, with 10 bases between. The CDR3 reads CASSWGRDYEQYF. The CDR3 DNA sequence: TGTGCCAGCAGCTGGGGCAGGGACTACGAGCAGTACTTC.

A note on this clone: This sample also contains other DNA sequences that code for the same CDR3. J is TRBJ1-5 and V is TRBV27; tentatively, D is TRBD1 (5 bases). CDR1 and CDR2 (germline): MNHEY, SMNVEV (reference sequence). This CDR3 region has 14 residues. V was cut by 3 bases and J by 5 bases, with 11 bases left in between. In nucleotides, the CDR3 is TGTGCCAGCAGTTTCCTCGGGGGGGATCAGCCCCAGCATTTT. Its protein product is CASSFLGGDQPQHF.

This clone was seen a single time. The gene calls are TRBV29-1 and TRBJ2-1; 7 bases agree with TRBD2. Trimming at V came to 5 bases and at J to 3 bases, leaving 4 bases not matched to a gene. The CDR3 sequence is 13 residues long. Germline CDR1 reads SQVTM; CDR2 reads ANQGSEA. The CDR3 protein is CSVQSGGYNEQFF. CDR3 nucleotide sequence: TGCAGCGTTCAGTCGGGGGGCTACAATGAGCAGTTCTTC.